Below, one TCR beta chain is given with its context. Per germline, CDR1 SNHLY and CDR2 FYNNEI. Trimming at V came to 5 bases and at J to 10 bases, leaving 6 bases not matched to a gene. The CDR3 has 15 amino acids. Some clones are missing from TCRdb's copy, which holds only in-frame ones; the method was immunoSEQ multiplex PCR. The data hold around 300,000 clones, with 80% to 90% observed a single time. The sample originates from a study of blood T cell repertoires in COVID-19. Whole-study context: The origin of the acute and convalescent COVID-19 samples was the United States, Italy and Spain.

V and J are TRBV2 and TRBJ2-2; 14 positions agree with TRBD2. Sequencing input: PBMCs or T cells enriched from blood (not recorded which). The clonotype originates from a woman aged 30 to 39 who had recovered from COVID-19. DNA of the CDR3: TGTGCCAGCAGTCTCGGACTAGCGGGGGGTAAGGAGCTGTTTTTT. Translated, it gives CASSLGLAGGKELFF.